The entry below describes one TCR beta chain. The target antigen is unknown. Generated by immunoSEQ multiplex PCR, the TCRdb table keeps only in-frame clones and is missing some. The sample has roughly 680,000 clones; more than 70% are singletons. The treatment is: 15 to 20 received Ad26.COV2.S at low or high dose, single or two shots; 5 received placebo; per-sample allocation not given. Day 63 following the first vaccine or placebo injection was when the samples were taken. A Boston adult aged 18-55 years was the donor. This entry belongs to a study of Ad26.COV2.S vaccination and SARS-CoV-2 variants. Study summary: Each vaccinee took Ad26.COV2.S intramuscularly, once or twice 56 days apart. Study-level points and caveats: While placebo recipients had lower spike-specific TCR breadth, vaccine recipients had more. Possible underestimation of total T cell responses by the TCR breadth and depth analyses was noted.

The receptor was derived from a person aged 18-60 years who received the Ad26.COV2.S COVID-19 vaccine or a placebo. The sample was peripheral blood, taken in a trial of Ad26.COV2.S vaccine versus placebo.

CDR3 in amino acids: CASSTGLAGTGELFF. The CDR3 DNA follows: TGCGCCAGCAGCACGGGACTAGCGGGTACCGGGGAGCTGTTTTTT. The gene calls are TRBV5-1 and TRBJ2-2; the match to TRBD2 covers 12 bases. The CDR3 totals 15 residues. From germline, CDR1 is SGHRS and CDR2 YFSETQ. V was clipped by 4 bases and J by 5 bases; unmatched bases: 3.